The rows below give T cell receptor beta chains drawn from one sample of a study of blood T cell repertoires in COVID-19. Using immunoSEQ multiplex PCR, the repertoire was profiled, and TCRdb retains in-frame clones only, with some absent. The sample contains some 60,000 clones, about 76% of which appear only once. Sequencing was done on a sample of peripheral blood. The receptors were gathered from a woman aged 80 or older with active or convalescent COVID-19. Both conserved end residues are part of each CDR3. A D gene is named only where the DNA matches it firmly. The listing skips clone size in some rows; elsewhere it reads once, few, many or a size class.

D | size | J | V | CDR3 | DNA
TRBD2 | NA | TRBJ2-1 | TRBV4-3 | CASSQDSSGGYNEQFF | TGCGCCAGCAGCCAAGATTCAAGCGGGGGGTACAATGAGCAGTTCTTC
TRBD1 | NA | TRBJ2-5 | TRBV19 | CASNPGTGGWETQYF | TGTGCCAGTAATCCCGGGACAGGGGGCTGGGAGACCCAGTACTTC
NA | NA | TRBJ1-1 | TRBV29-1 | CSVALHGPTEAFF | TGCAGCGTTGCCCTCCACGGTCCCACTGAAGCTTTCTTT
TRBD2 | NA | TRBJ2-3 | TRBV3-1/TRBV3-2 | CASSAGLAGGDPYTDTQYF | TGTGCCAGCAGCGCGGGACTAGCGGGGGGAGATCCTTACACAGATACGCAGTATTTT
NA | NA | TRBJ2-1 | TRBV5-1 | CASSPQPDTYNEQFF | TGCGCCAGCAGCCCACAACCGGACACTTACAATGAGCAGTTCTTC
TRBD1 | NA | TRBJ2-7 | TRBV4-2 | CASSQAQGASYEQYF | TGTGCCAGCAGCCAAGCACAGGGGGCCTCCTACGAGCAGTACTTC
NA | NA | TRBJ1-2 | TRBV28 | CASSLSDRNYGYTF | TGTGCCAGCAGTTTATCAGACAGAAACTATGGCTACACCTTC
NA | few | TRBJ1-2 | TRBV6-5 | CASSYSITVNYGYTF | TGTGCCAGCAGTTACTCGATTACAGTAAACTATGGCTACACCTTC
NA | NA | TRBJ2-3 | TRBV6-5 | CASSQGPDTQYF | TGTGCCAGCAGCCAGGGGCCAGATACGCAGTATTTT
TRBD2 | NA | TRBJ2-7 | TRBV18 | CASSPPGTSTREQYF | TGTGCCAGCTCACCACCGGGGACTAGCACCCGCGAGCAGTACTTC
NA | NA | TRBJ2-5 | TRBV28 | CATRGNPEETQYF | TGTGCCACCCGAGGTAACCCTGAAGAGACCCAGTACTTC
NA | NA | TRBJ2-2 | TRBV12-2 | CASRLAVAGGNTGELFF | NA
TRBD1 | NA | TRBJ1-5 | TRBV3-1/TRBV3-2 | CASSPGQNNQPQHF | TGTGCCAGCAGCCCGGGACAGAACAATCAGCCCCAGCATTTT
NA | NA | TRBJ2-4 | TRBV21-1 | CASSKGQGASKNIQYF | TGTGCCAGCAGCAAGGGACAGGGGGCTAGCAAAAACATTCAGTACTTC
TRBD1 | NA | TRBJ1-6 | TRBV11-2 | CASSLGQNSPLHF | TGTGCCAGCAGCTTGGGACAGAATTCACCCCTCCACTTT
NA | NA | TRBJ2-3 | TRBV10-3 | CAINAWGLTTSSSTDTQYF | TGTGCCATCAACGCGTGGGGGCTGACTACCTCGTCTAGCACAGATACGCAGTATTTT
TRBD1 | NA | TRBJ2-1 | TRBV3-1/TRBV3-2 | CASSQGLGQGIYNEQFF | TGTGCCAGCAGCCAAGGCTTAGGACAGGGTATCTACAATGAGCAGTTCTTC
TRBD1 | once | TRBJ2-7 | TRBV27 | CASSLLQGNYEQYF | TGTGCCAGCAGTTTACTACAGGGGAACTACGAGCAGTACTTC
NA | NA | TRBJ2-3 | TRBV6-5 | CASNRDGVLTDTQYF | TGTGCCAGCAACCGGGATGGGGTATTAACAGATACGCAGTATTTT
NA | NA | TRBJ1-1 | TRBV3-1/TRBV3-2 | CASSQSENTEAFF | TGTGCCAGCAGCCAAAGCGAGAACACTGAAGCTTTCTTT
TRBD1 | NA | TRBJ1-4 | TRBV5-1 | CASSTGQGGTEKLFF | TGCGCCAGCAGCACGGGACAGGGTGGGACTGAAAAACTGTTTTTT
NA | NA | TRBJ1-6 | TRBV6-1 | CASSEALPGQHNSPLHF | TGTGCCAGCAGTGAAGCGCTTCCGGGACAACATAATTCACCCCTCCACTTT
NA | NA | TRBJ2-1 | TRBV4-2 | CASSQANEQFF | TGTGCCAGCAGCCAAGCTAATGAGCAGTTCTTC
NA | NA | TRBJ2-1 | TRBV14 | CASSPVPLDSKNEQFF | TGTGCCAGCAGCCCCGTGCCCCTTGACAGCAAGAATGAGCAGTTCTTC
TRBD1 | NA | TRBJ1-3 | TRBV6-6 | CASSYSGQGVGNTIYF | TGTGCCAGCAGTTACTCGGGACAGGGGGTTGGAAACACCATATATTTT
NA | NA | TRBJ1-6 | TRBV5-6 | CASSLGQGTYNSPLHF | TGTGCCAGCAGCTTGGGGCAGGGGACGTATAATTCACCCCTCCACTTT
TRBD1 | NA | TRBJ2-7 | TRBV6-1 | CASSEAGQGALRYEQYF | TGTGCCAGCAGTGAAGCGGGACAGGGGGCGCTTCGATACGAGCAGTACTTC
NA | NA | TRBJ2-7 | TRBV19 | CASSMGVLYEQYF | TGTGCCAGTAGTATGGGCGTTCTCTACGAGCAGTACTTC
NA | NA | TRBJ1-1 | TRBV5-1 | CASSLGPGFGTEAFF | TGCGCCAGCAGCTTGGGGCCGGGATTCGGGACTGAAGCTTTCTTT
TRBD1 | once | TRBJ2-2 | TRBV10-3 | CAIRTPGQSANTGELFF | TGTGCCATCAGGACACCGGGACAGAGCGCGAACACCGGGGAGCTGTTTTTT
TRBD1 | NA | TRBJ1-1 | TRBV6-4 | CASSATGDTEAFF | TGTGCCAGCAGTGCTACAGGGGACACTGAAGCTTTCTTT
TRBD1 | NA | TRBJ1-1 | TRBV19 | CATHPTGQGLNTEAFF | TGTGCCACCCACCCCACGGGACAGGGACTGAACACTGAAGCTTTCTTT
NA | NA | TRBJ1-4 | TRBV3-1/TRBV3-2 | CASSQDGAGYNEKLFF | TGTGCCAGCAGCCAAGATGGGGCAGGATATAATGAAAAACTGTTTTTT
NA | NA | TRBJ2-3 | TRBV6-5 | CASISRGDTQYF | TGTGCCAGCATAAGCAGGGGCGATACGCAGTATTTT
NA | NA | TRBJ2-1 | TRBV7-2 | CASSLGQGRNEQFF | TGTGCCAGCAGCTTAGGCCAGGGTAGGAATGAGCAGTTCTTC
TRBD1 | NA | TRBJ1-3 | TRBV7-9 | CASSLTGAGNTIYF | TGTGCCAGCAGCTTAACAGGGGCAGGAAACACCATATATTTT
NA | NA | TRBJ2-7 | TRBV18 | CASSPNTGGEQYF | TGTGCCAGCTCACCAAACACCGGAGGGGAGCAGTACTTC
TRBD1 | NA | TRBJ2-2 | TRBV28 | CASRAPGQGQSGELFF | TGTGCCAGCAGGGCCCCGGGACAGGGGCAGTCCGGGGAGCTGTTTTTT
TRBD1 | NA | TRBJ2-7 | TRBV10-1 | CASRGQGIPEQYF | TGCGCCAGCAGGGGACAGGGTATACCCGAGCAGTACTTC
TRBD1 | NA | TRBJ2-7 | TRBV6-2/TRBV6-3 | CASSYSKPGTGTYEQYF | TGTGCCAGCAGTTACTCGAAACCGGGGACAGGGACCTACGAGCAGTACTTC
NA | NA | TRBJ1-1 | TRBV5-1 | CASSNSQDLVRAAFF | TGCGCCAGCAGCAACTCCCAGGACTTAGTGCGGGCAGCTTTCTTT
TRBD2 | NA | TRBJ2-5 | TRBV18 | CASSIAGGQETQYF | TGTGCCAGCTCAATAGCGGGGGGACAAGAGACCCAGTACTTC
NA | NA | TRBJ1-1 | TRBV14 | CASSQDHVSTEAFF | TGTGCCAGCAGCCAAGATCATGTCAGCACTGAAGCTTTCTTT
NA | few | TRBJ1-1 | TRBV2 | CASVRDGPRTEAFF | TGTGCCAGCGTAAGAGACGGTCCGAGGACTGAAGCTTTCTTT
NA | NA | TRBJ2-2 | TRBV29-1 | CSVARGGELFF | TGCAGCGTTGCCAGGGGCGGGGAGCTGTTTTTT
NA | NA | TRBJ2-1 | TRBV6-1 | CASSEREWGTVHEQFF | TGTGCCAGCAGTGAGAGGGAATGGGGTACAGTCCATGAGCAGTTCTTC
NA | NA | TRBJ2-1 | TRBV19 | CASAHGGPIFEQFF | TGTGCCAGCGCTCACGGGGGGCCCATCTTTGAGCAGTTCTTC
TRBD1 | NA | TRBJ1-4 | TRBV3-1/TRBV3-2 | CASSQGGFRGPTNEKLFF | TGTGCCAGCAGCCAAGGCGGATTCAGGGGGCCAACTAATGAAAAACTGTTTTTT